This TCR beta chain is drawn from a study of blood T cells in healthy people across ages. Whole-study results and caveats: Both higher diversity and more naive CD4+ cells marked long-lived donors when set against aged donors. Estimates of diversity drawn from one million T cells were considered underestimates.

V dropped 0 bases and J dropped 0 bases, with 6 bases sitting between them. Per the germline V gene, CDR1 is MNHNS and CDR2 is SASEGT. The CDR3 sequence is 14 residues long. A J-beta primer mix and a sample-barcoded 5' primer were used in a second PCR of roughly 7 to 12 cycles. Each of the cDNA molecules was tagged by a template-switch adaptor with 12 random nucleotides. Each CDR3 protein gets one entry after TCRdb re-called the 5' RACE reads with MiXCR. The data contain approximately 900,000 distinct CDR3 sequences, roughly 50% of them seen just once; the ten biggest clones take up around an eighth. The individuals who served as donors were healthy Caucasians living in Russia, aged about 6 to 95. A remark on this clonotype: Antigen unknown.

J is TRBJ2-7 and V is TRBV6-1; D perhaps matches TRBD1 (6 bases). Sequencing was performed on blood. The sequence was collected from a man aged 25-45 years in good health. CDR3 DNA: TGTGCCAGCAGTGAAGCGGACAGCTCCTACGAGCAGTACTTC. This sequence encodes CASSEADSSYEQYF.